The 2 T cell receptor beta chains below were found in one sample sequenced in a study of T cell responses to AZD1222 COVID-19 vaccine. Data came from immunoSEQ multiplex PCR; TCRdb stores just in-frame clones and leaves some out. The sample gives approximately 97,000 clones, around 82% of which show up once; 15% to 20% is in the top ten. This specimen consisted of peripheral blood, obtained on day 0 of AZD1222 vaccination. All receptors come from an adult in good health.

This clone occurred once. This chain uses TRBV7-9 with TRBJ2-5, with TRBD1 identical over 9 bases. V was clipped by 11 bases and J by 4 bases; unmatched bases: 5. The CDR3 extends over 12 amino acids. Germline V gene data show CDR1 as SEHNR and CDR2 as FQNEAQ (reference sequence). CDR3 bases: TGTGCCTGTAACAGGGGGCTAGAGACCCAGTACTTC. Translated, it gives CACNRGLETQYF.

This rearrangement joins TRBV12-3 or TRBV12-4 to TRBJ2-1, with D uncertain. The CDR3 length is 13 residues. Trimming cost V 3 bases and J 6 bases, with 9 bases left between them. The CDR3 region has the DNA TGTGCCAGCAGTTTTGAATCCCCCAATGAGCAGTTCTTC. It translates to CASSFESPNEQFF.